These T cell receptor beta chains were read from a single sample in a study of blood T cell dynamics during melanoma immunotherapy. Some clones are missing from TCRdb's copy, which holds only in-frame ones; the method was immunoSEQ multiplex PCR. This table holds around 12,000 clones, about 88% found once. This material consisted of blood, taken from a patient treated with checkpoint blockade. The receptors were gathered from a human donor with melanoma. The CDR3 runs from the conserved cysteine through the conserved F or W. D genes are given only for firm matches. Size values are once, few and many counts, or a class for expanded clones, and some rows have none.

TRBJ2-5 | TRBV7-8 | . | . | TGTGCCAGCAGCCTCCAAGAGACCCAGTACTTC | CASSLQETQYF
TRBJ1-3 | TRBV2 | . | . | TGTGCCAGCAGTATAGAACCTGGAAACACCATATATTTT | CASSIEPGNTIYF
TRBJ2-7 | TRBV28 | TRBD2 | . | TGTGCCAGCAGTTTAGCGGGAGGCCCCACCTACGAGCAGTACTTC | CASSLAGGPTYEQYF
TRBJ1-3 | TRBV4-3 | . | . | TGCGCCAGCAGCCAAGATTTAACAGCAGTAAACACCATATATTTT | CASSQDLTAVNTIYF
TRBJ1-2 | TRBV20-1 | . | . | TGCAGTGATAGAAGAGTTTATGGCTACACCTTC | CSDRRVYGYTF
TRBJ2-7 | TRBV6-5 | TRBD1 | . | TGTGCCAGCAGTTCAGGGACAGGGCAGTACGAGCAGTACTTC | CASSSGTGQYEQYF
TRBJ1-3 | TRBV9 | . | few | TGTGCCAGCAGCACCCTCGGCTTGGGGGCTGAAGGAAACACCATATATTTT | CASSTLGLGAEGNTIYF
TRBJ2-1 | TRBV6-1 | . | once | TGTGCCAGCAGTGATCCAGGAGGAAGACTACTCAATGAGCAGTTCTTC | CASSDPGGRLLNEQFF
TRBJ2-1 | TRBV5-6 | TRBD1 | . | TGTGCCAGCAGCTTGGACGGACAGGGACACAATGAGCAGTTCTTC | CASSLDGQGHNEQFF
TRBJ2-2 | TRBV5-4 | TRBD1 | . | TGTGCCAGCAGCGCGGGACAGGGAAGAGGAGAGCTGTTTTTT | CASSAGQGRGELFF
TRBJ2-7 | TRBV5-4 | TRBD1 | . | TGTGCCAGCAGCTATGGGACAGCCTCCTACGAGCAGTACTTC | CASSYGTASYEQYF
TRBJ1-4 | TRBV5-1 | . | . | TGCGCCAGCAGCTTGGCTGGATTTGAAAAACTGTTTTTT | CASSLAGFEKLFF
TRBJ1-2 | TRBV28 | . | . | TGTGCCAGCATGCGAGGATGGTCTGGCTACACCTTC | CASMRGWSGYTF
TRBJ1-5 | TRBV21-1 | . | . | TGTGCCAGCAGCAAAGTAAGGGCAGGGGCCCTATATAGCAATCAGCCCCAGCATTTT | CASSKVRAGALYSNQPQHF
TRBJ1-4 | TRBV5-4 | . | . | TGTGCCAGCAGCCACTCGGGACGGAATGAAAAACTGTTTTTT | CASSHSGRNEKLFF
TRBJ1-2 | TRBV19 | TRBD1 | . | TGTGCCAGTAGAGGCAGGGGGGTCTATGGCTACACCTTC | CASRGRGVYGYTF
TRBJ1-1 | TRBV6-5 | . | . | TGTGCCAGCCAAACCCCCGCGGAAGCTTTCTTT | CASQTPAEAFF
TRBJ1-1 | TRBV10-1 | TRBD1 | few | TGCGCCAGCAGTGACCGGACAGGGGGCGGGATGAACACTGAAGCTTTCTTT | CASSDRTGGGMNTEAFF
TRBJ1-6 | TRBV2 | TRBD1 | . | TGTGCCAGCAGTGAAGGGGGGGACAGGGGATATTCACCCCTCCACTTT | CASSEGGDRGYSPLHF
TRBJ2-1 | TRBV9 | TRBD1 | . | TGTGCCAGCAGCCGGGGACAGGCAATTGAGCAGTTCTTC | CASSRGQAIEQFF
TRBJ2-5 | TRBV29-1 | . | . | TGCAGCGTTGAATTTGACAGTCAAGAGACCCAGTACTTC | CSVEFDSQETQYF
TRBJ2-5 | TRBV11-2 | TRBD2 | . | TGTGCCAGCAGCCCTGGGAGGGCTACGGCGCAAGAGACCCAGTACTTC | CASSPGRATAQETQYF
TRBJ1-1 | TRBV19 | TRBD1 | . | TGTGCCAGTAGTATAGTAAGTGGACAGGGTGAAGCTTTCTTT | CASSIVSGQGEAFF
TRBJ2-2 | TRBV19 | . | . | TGTGCCAGTATTGATACAACAGGGATCGGGGAGCTGTTTTTT | CASIDTTGIGELFF
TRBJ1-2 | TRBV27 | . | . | TGTGCCAGCAGTTCCCACGAAGGGTTTCTGAGGGTCAGTTCCAACTATGGCTACACCTTC | CASSSHEGFLRVSSNYGYTF